The 9 T cell receptor beta chains below come from one sample, sequenced in a study of blood T cell repertoires in COVID-19. Measured with immunoSEQ multiplex PCR; TCRdb has only the in-frame clones, and not every one. The data hold around 620,000 clones, with 80% to 90% observed a single time. Material for sequencing was peripheral blood. The receptors here all came from a young woman with acute or convalescent COVID-19.

The rearrangement uses TRBV28 and TRBJ2-3; 7 bases are shared with TRBD1. Germline CDR1 and CDR2: MDHEN and SYDVKM. The junction had 17 bases not matched to a gene; V was cut back by 6 bases and J by 2 bases. This CDR3 is built from 18 residues. For the CDR3, the DNA is TGTGCCAGCAGCCCCTCCCCCGGGACAGAAGAGGTCACAGATACGCAGTATTTT. Protein sequence: CASSPSPGTEEVTDTQYF. Supplemented by reference TRBV28 and TRBJ2-3, the full variable domain reads DVKVTQSSRYLVKRTGEKVFLECVQDMDHENMFWYRQDPGLGLRLIYFSYDVKMKEKGDIPEGYSVSREKKERFSLILESASTNQTSMYLCASSPSPGTEEVTDTQYFGPGTRLTVL.

The chain joins TRBV2 to TRBJ2-1; 7 nucleotides match TRBD1. The germline V gene has CDR1 SNHLY and CDR2 FYNNEI. V shed 5 bases, J shed 7 bases, and the junction held 14 bases outside the gene matches. This CDR3 comprises 16 residues. The CDR3 nucleotides read TGTGCCAGCAGTCCTTCATCCTTAACAGGGGTGAATGAGCAGTTCTTC. It specifies CASSPSSLTGVNEQFF.

The genes are TRBV11-2 and TRBJ1-1; TRBD1 matches at 8 bases. The trim removed 4 bases at V and 1 base at J, leaving 5 bases unmatched. Germline CDR1 is SGHAT and CDR2 is FQNNGV. The CDR3 loop spans 15 amino acids. The CDR3 sequence: CASSSEGTGNTEAFF. In DNA, the CDR3 is TGTGCCAGCAGCTCCGAAGGGACAGGGAACACTGAAGCTTTCTTT. Based on the CDR3 plus reference TRBV11-2 and TRBJ1-1, the full variable domain is EAGVAQSPRYKIIEKRQSVAFWCNPISGHATLYWYQQILGQGPKLLIQFQNNGVVDDSQLPKDRFSAERLKGVDSTLKIQPAKLEDSAVYLCASSSEGTGNTEAFFGQGTRLTVV.

The chain couples TRBV5-6 to TRBJ1-1, with 9 nucleotides matching TRBD1. This CDR3 region has 13 residues. Germline V gene lookup returns CDR1 SGHDT and CDR2 YYEEEE. V shed 0 bases, J shed 11 bases, and the junction held 5 bases outside the gene matches. CDR3 protein: CASSLVGQGRAFF. CDR3 DNA: TGTGCCAGCAGCTTGGTAGGACAGGGGAGGGCTTTCTTT.

This clone was observed once. The J gene is TRBJ1-2, the V gene TRBV10-2, with 11 positions matching TRBD1. With 0 bases clipped from V and 6 bases from J, the junction kept 0 bases outside the gene matches. The CDR3 has 14 residues. Germline V lookup: CDR1 WSHSY, CDR2 SAAADI. The DNA of the CDR3 is TGCGCCAGCAGTGAGTCGGGACAGGGGGATGGCTACACCTTC. Translated, it gives CASSESGQGDGYTF.

The rearrangement joins TRBV7-2 to TRBJ1-2; unclear D gene. CDR3 length: 13 amino acids. Trimming took 4 bases from V and 2 from J, leaving 8 bases between them. Germline lookup yields CDR1 SGHTA and CDR2 FQGNSA. The CDR3 DNA sequence: TGTGCCAGCAGCTCGAACATGAACTATGGCTACACCTTC. Translated, it gives CASSSNMNYGYTF.

Here the CDR3 reads CASSLRGDSLYGYTF. CDR3 sequence (DNA): TGTGCCAGTAGTCTTAGGGGGGACAGCCTCTATGGCTACACCTTC. The V and J genes are TRBV19 and TRBJ1-2; TRBD1 matches 7 bases. V lost 5 bases to trimming and J lost 4 bases; unmatched junction nucleotides: 10. Germline V gene lookup returns CDR1 LNHDA and CDR2 SQIVND (reference sequence). This CDR3 is built from 15 residues.

The V gene is TRBV19, the J gene TRBJ2-7, with unresolved D. Germline CDR1 reads LNHDA; CDR2 reads SQIVND (reference sequence). V lost 3 bases and J 3 bases, leaving 9 bases between the germline ends. The CDR3 is 13 amino acids. The DNA for the CDR3 is TGTGCCAGTAGTATTCACAGACACTACGAGCAGTACTTC. Amino acid sequence: CASSIHRHYEQYF.

In this sample, this clone turned up a few times. At one end, the junction sequence differs from germline, possibly due to a read error. This chain uses TRBV30 with TRBJ1-2; 10 bases are a match to TRBD1. The CDR3 totals 12 residues. Germline lookup yields CDR1 GTSNPN and CDR2 SVGIG (reference sequence). The CDR3 region is CAWSVGTGVLGF. CDR3 nucleotide sequence: TGTGCCTGGAGTGTAGGGACAGGGGTTTTAGGCTTC.